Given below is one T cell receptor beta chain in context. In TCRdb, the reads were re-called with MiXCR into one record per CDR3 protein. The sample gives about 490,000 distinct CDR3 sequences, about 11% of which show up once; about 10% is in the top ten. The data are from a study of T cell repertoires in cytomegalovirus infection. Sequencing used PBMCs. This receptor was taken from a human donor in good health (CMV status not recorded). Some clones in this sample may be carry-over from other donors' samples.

Here the CDR3 DNA reads TGTGCCAGTAGTATGAAGGCGAGGCCCCAGCATTTT. Translating it yields CASSMKARPQHF. The gene calls are TRBV19 and TRBJ1-5; D not resolved. Germline CDR1 and CDR2: LNHDA and SQIVND (reference sequence). V was cut by 3 bases and J by 9 bases, with 9 bases left in between. The CDR3 is 12 amino acids.